This T cell receptor (beta chain) was retrieved from a study of CD8+CD57+ T cells in acquired aplastic anemia. Sequencing involved patients with CD8+CD57+ cell expansion previously shown by flow cytometry. Genomic DNA, the template, was used for profiling of the TCR beta VDJ and CDR3. Using its own MiXCR run on the reads, TCRdb lists one record per CDR3 protein. The data hold about 180,000 distinct CDR3 sequences, with roughly 50% observed a single time. V lost 3 bases and J lost 11, with 22 bases in between. This CDR3 contains 15 residues. Germline V gene lookup returns CDR1 LNHNV and CDR2 YYDKDF (reference sequence).

The sequence was collected from a human donor with aplastic anemia. The sequenced material came from sorted CD4+, CD8+, or CD8+CD57+ T cells (not recorded which) from PBMCs. The chain links TRBV15 to TRBJ1-1, with D perhaps matching TRBD1 (6 bases). The DNA of the CDR3 is TGTGCCACCAGCAGGGACAGCGCTGGGAAGCCAAAGGCTTTCTTT. It is translated as CATSRDSAGKPKAFF.